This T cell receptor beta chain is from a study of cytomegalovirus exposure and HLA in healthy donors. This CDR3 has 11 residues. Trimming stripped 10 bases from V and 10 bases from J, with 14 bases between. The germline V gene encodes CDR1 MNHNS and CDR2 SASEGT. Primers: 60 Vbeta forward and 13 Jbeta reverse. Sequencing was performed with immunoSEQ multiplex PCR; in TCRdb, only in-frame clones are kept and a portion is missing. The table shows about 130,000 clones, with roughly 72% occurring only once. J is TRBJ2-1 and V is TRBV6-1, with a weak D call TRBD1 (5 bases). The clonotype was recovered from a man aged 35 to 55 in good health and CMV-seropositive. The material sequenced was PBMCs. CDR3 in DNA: TGTGCCACCTATGGGGCGAGGGAGCAGTTCTTC. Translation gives CATYGAREQFF.